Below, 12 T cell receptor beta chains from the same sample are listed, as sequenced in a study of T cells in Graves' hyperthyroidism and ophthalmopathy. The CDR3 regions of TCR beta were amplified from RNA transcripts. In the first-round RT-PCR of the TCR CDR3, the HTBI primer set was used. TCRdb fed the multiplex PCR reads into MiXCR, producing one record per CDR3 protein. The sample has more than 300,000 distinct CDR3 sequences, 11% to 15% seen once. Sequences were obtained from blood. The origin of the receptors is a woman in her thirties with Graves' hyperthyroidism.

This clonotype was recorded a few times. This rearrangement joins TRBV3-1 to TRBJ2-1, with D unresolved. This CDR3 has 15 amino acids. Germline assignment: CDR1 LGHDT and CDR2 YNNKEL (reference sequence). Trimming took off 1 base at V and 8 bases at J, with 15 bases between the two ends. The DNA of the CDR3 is TGTGCCAGCAGCCAAGCTAACCGACCCCTGGATGAGCAGTTCTTC. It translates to CASSQANRPLDEQFF.

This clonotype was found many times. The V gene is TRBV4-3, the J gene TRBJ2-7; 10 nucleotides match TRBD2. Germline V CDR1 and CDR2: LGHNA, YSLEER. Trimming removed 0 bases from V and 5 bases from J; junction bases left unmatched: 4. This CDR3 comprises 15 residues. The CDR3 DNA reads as TGCGCCAGCAGCCAAGAGCTAGCGGGAGTAGACGAGCAGTACTTC. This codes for CASSQELAGVDEQYF.

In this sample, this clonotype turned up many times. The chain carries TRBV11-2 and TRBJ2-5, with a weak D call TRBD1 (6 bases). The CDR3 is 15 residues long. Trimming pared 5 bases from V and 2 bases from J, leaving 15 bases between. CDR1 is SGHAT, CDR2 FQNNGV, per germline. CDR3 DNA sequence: TGTGCCAGCAGCCCTAACAGGGCCCAACAAGAGACCCAGTACTTC. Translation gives CASSPNRAQQETQYF.

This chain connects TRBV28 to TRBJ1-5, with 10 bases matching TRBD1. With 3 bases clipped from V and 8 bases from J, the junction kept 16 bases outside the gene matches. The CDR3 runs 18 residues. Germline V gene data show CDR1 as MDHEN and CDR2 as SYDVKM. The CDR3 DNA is TGTGCCAGCAGTTTGACCGGGACAGGGGTCGCGCCTTTCGAGCCCCAGCATTTT. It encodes CASSLTGTGVAPFEPQHF.

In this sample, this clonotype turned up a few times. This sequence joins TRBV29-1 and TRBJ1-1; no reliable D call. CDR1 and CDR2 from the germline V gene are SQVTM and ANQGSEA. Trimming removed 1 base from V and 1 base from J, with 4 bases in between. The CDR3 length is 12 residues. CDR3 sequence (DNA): TGCAGCGTTGAAGTAAGGAACACTGAAGCTTTCTTT. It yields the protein CSVEVRNTEAFF.

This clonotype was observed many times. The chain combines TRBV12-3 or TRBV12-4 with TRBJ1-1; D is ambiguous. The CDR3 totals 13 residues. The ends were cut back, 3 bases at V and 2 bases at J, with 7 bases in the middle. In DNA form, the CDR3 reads TGTGCCAGCAGTTTGGCTGGAAACACTGAAGCTTTCTTT. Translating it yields CASSLAGNTEAFF.

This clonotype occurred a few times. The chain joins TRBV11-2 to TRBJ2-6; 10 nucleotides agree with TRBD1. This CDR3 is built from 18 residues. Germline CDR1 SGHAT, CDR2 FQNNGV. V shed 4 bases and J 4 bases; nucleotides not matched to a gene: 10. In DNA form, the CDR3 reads TGTGCCAGCAGCTCCCGGACAGGGGGGCTCTTCGGGGCCAACGTCCTGACTTTC. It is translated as CASSSRTGGLFGANVLTF.

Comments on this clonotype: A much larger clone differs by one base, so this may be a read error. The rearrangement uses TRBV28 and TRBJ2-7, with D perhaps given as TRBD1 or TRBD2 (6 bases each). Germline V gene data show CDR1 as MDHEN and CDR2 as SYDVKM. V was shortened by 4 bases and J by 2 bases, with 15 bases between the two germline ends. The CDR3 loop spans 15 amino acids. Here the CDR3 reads CASSSGEDGAYEQYF. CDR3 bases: TGTGCCAGCAGTTCAGGGGAGGACGGTGCCTACGAGCAGTACTTC.

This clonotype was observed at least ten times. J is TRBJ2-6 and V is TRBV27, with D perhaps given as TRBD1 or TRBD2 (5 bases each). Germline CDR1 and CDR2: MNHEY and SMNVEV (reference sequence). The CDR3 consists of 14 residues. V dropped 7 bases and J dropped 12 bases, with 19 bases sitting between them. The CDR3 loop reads CASNSGRRNSVLTF. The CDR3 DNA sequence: TGTGCCAGCAATTCGGGGCGAAGGAACAGCGTCCTGACTTTC.

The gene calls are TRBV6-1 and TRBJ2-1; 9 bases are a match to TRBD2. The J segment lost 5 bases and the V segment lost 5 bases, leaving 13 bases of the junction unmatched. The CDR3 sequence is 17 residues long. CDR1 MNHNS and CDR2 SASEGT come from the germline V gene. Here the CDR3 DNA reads TGTGCCAGCAGTCCCCGCGGGGGGGTAGCGGGGGACAATGAGCAGTTCTTC. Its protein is CASSPRGGVAGDNEQFF.

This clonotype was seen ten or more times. DNA of the CDR3: TGTGCCAGCAGTTTGGGATCGAACACCGGGGAGCTGTTTTTT. Its protein product is CASSLGSNTGELFF. The chain combines TRBV27 with TRBJ2-2; D remains unclear. Germline CDR1 reads MNHEY; CDR2 reads SMNVEV (reference sequence). V lost 3 bases to trimming and J lost 0 bases, with 5 bases between them. This CDR3 has 14 amino acids.

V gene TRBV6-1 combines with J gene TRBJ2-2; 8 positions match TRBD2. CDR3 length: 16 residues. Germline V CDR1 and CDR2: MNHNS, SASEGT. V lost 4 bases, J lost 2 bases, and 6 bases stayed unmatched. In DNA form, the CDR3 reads TGTGCCAGCAGTGCTCTAGCGGGTGTTAACACCGGGGAGCTGTTTTTT. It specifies CASSALAGVNTGELFF.